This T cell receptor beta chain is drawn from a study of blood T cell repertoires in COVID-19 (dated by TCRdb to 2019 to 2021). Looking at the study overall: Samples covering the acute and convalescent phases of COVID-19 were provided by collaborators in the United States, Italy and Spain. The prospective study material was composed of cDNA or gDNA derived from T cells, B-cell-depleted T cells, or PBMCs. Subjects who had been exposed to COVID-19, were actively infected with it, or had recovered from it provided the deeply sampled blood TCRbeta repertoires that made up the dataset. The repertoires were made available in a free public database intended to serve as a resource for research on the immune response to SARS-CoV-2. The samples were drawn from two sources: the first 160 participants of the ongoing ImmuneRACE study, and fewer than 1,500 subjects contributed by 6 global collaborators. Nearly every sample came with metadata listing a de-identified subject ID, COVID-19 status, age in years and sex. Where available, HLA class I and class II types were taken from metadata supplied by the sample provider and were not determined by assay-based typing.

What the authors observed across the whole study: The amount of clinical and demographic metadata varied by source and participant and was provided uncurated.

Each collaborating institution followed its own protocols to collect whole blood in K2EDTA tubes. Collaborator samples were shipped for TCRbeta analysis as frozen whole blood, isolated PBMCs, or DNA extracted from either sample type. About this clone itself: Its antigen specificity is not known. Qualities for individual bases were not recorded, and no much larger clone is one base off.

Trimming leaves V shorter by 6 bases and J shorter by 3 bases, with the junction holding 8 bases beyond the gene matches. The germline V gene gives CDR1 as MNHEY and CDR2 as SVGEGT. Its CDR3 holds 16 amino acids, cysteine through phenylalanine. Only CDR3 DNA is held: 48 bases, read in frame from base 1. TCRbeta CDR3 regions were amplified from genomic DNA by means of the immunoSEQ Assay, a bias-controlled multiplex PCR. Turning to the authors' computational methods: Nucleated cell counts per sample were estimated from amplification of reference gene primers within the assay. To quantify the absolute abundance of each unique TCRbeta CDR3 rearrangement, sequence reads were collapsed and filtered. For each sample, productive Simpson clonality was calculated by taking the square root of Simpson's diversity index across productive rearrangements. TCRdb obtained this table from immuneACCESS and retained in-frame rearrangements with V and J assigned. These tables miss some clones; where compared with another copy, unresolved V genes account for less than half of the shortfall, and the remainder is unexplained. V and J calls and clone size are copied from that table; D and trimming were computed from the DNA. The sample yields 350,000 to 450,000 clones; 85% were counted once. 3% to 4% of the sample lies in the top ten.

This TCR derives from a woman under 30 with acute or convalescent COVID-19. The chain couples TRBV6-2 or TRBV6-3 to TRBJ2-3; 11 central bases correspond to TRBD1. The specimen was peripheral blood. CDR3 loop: CASSQAGTGGTDTQYF. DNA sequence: TGTGCCAGCAGCCAGGCCGGGACAGGGGGGACAGATACGCAGTATTTT.